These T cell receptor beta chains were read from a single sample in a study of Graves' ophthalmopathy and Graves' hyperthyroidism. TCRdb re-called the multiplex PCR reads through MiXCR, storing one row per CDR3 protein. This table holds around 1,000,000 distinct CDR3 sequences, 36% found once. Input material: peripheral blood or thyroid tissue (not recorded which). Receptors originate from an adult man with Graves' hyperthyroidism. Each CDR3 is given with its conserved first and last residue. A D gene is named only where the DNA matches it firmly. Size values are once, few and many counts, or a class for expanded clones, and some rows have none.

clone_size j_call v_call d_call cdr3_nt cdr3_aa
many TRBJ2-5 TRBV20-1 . TGCAGTGCAAAAGTTGGGCGGTGGGCTGGGGAGACCCAGTACTTC CSAKVGRWAGETQYF
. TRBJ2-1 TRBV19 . TGTGCCAGTAGCCAGGACTTATCCCCTGGGGAGCAGTTCTTC CASSQDLSPGEQFF
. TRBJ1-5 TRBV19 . TGTGCCAGTAGTTCATCAGGGGAAAGGCAGCCCCAGCATTTT CASSSSGERQPQHF
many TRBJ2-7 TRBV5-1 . TGCGCCAGCAGCTTGGCTGGCACTTCCTACGAGCAGTACTTC CASSLAGTSYEQYF
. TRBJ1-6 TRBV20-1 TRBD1 TGCAGTGCTAGAACTTCCGGGACAGGGGAATACTCACCCCTCCACTTT CSARTSGTGEYSPLHF
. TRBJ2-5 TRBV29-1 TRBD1 TGCAGCGTTGACAAGGCAGGGGGCTTGCGAGAGACCCAGTACTTC CSVDKAGGLRETQYF
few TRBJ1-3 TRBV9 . TGTGCCAGCAGTACCGGCCGGATCGGACCCACCATATATTTT CASSTGRIGPTIYF
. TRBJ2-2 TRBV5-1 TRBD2 TGCGCCAGCAGCTTGGTAGCGGGAAAAACCACCGGGGAGCTGTTTTTT CASSLVAGKTTGELFF
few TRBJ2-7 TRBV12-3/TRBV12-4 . TGTGCCAGCAGTCCAGTCGGGCGCAGCTCCTACGAGCAGTACTTC CASSPVGRSSYEQYF
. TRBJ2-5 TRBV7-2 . TGTGCCAGCAGCCCGACAGCAGCCGAAGGGGAGACCCAGTACTTC CASSPTAAEGETQYF
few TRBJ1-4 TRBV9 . TGTGCCAGCAGCGTAGGGCCAGGGCGTACTAATGAAAAACTGTTTTTT CASSVGPGRTNEKLFF
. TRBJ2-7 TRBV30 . TGTGCCTGGACTAGCGATTCCTACGAGCAGTACTTC CAWTSDSYEQYF
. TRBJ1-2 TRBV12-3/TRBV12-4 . TGTGCCAGCAGCCTTGGATCCACCGCCTCCTATGGCTACACCTTC CASSLGSTASYGYTF
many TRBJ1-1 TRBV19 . TGTGCCAGTAGTATAGTTGGGTACGCCACTGAAGCTTTCTTT CASSIVGYATEAFF
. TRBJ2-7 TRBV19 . TGTGCCAGTTCGAGGTATAGCGGCCACTCCTACGAGCAGTACTTC CASSRYSGHSYEQYF
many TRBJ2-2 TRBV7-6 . TGTGCCAGCAGCTTAGCGGGGGATCACACCGGGGAGCTGTTTTTT CASSLAGDHTGELFF
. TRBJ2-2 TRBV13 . TGTGCCAGCAGCACAGCCGGGGAGCTGTTTTTT CASSTAGELFF
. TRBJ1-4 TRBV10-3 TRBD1 TGTGCCACCCGGGACAGGGATAATGAAAAACTGCTTTTT CATRDRDNEKLLF
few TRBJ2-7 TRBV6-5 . TGTGCCAGCAGTAGGAGTGTGGCGTACGAGCAGTACTTC CASSRSVAYEQYF
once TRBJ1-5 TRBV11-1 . TGTGCCAGCAGCTTCTATCATGTCAGGGGCTTACAGCATTTT CASSFYHVRGLQHF
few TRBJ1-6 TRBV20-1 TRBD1 TGCGGTGCTAGAGTTCCGACAGGGGGGAATTCACCCCTCCACTTT CGARVPTGGNSPLHF
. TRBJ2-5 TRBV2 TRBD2 TGTGCCAGCAGTGACCCGACTAGCGGGAGTCCAGAGACCCAGTACTTC CASSDPTSGSPETQYF
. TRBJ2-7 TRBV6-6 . TGTGCCAACAGTTATCTGGGGAAGGGACGCTACGAGCAGTACTTC CANSYLGKGRYEQYF
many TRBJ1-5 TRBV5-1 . TGCGCCAGCAGCCCCCAGGACAGTCTCAATCAGCCCCAGCATTTT CASSPQDSLNQPQHF
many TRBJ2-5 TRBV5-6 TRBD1 TGTGCCAGCAGCGACGGGACAGGGATGGAGACCCAGTACTTC CASSDGTGMETQYF
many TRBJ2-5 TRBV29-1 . TGCAGCGTTAGAGCTAGCCTGGAGACCCAGTACTTC CSVRASLETQYF
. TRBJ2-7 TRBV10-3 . TGTGCCATCAGTGCTAGACGGTCGGGTTACGAGCAGTACTTC CAISARRSGYEQYF
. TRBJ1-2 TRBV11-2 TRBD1 TGTGCCAGCAGCTTACTGGGACAGGGGGTTTTTACTGGCTACACCTTC CASSLLGQGVFTGYTF
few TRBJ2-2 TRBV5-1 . TGCGCCAGCAGCTTGCGCAGGGACGGCACCGGGGAGCTGTTTTTT CASSLRRDGTGELFF
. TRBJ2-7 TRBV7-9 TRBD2 TGTGCCAGCAGCTTAGGGTCTAGCGGTCGCGAGCAGTACTTC CASSLGSSGREQYF
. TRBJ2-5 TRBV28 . TGTGCCAGCAGTGCCGGCGTTTGGGGGACCCAGTACTTC CASSAGVWGTQYF
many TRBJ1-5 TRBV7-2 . TGTGCCAGCAGCTCGACCGATCAGCCCCAGCATTTT CASSSTDQPQHF
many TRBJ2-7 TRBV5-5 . TGTGCCAGCAGCTGGGGTTCAAGTGAGCAGTACTTC CASSWGSSEQYF
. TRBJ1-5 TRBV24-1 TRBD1 TGTGCCACCAGTGATTGGACAGGGTCCCAGCATTTT CATSDWTGSQHF
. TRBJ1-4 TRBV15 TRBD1 TGTGCCACCAGCGGGGGGACAGGTGAAAAACTGTTTTTT CATSGGTGEKLFF
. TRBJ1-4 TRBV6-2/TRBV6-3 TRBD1 TGTGCCAGCAGGGTTAACAGGGGGCTGAGAGTAACGGCTGAAAAACTGTTTTTT CASRVNRGLRVTAEKLFF
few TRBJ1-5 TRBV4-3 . TGCGCCAGCAGCCAAGCCCTAGGGAGGGGTCAGCCCCAGCATTTT CASSQALGRGQPQHF
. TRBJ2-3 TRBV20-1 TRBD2 TGCAGTGCTAGACTAGCGGTGGGGACAGATACGCAGTATTTT CSARLAVGTDTQYF
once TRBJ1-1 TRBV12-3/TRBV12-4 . TGTGCCAGCAGCGGGGACGGGATGAACACTGAAGCTTTCTTT CASSGDGMNTEAFF
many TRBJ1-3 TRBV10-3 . TGTGCCATCAGTGGGGGTTCTGGAAACACCATATATTTT CAISGGSGNTIYF
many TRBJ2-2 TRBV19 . TGTGCCAGTAGTACCTACACCGGGGAGCTGTTTTTT CASSTYTGELFF
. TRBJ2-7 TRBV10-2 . TGTGCCAGCAGCCAAGCCCCTAGCCTCACCTACGAGCAGTACTTC CASSQAPSLTYEQYF
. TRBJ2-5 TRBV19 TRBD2 TGTGCCAGTAATGGGGGGGGTAATCAGCCCCAGTACTTC CASNGGGNQPQYF
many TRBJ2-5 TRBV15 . TGTGCCACCAGCCCGCGTCTTGGAGAGACCCAGTACTTC CATSPRLGETQYF
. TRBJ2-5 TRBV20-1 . TGCAGTGCTAGGAGGCCTAACGGGGAGACCCAGTACTTC CSARRPNGETQYF
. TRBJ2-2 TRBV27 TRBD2 TGTGCCAGCAGTTTGGGGAGCGGGAGGGCCTATGCCGGGGAGCTGTTTTTT CASSLGSGRAYAGELFF
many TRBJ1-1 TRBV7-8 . TGTGCCAGCAGCTTAGCGCTGGGGATCACTGAAGCTTTCTTT CASSLALGITEAFF
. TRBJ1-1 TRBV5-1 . TGCGCCAGCAGCTTGATTGGAGTGGCAGCTTTCTTT CASSLIGVAAFF
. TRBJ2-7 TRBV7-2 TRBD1 TGTGCCAGCAGCCCCCATGGGGAGACAGGGGTCTCCTACGAGCAGTACTTC CASSPHGETGVSYEQYF
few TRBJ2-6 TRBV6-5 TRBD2 TGTGCCAGCAGCCCTACAGGACTAGCTGGGGCCAACGTCCTGACTTTC CASSPTGLAGANVLTF
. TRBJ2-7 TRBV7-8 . TGTGCCAGCAGTCCCGGGGGGGGACAGGGCTCCTACGAGCAGTACTTC CASSPGGGQGSYEQYF
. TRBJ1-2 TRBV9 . TGTGCCAGCAGCACGGCCAGGGGTGCCTATGGCTACACCTTC CASSTARGAYGYTF
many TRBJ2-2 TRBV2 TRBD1 TGTGCCAGCAGTGTCGAGGATTTAGGACAGGCGAACACCGGGGAGCTGTTTTTT CASSVEDLGQANTGELFF